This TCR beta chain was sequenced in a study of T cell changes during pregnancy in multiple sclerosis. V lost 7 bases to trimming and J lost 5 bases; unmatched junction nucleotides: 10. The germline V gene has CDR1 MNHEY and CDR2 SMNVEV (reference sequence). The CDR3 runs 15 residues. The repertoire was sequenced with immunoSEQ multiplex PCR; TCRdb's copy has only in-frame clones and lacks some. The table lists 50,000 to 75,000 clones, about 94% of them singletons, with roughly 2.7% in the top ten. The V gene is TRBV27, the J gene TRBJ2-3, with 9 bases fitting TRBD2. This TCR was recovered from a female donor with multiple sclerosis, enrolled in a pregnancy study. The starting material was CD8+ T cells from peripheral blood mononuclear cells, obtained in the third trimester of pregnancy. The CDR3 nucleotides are TGTGCCAGCACATCGTTAGCGGGAGCCCTAGATACGCAGTATTTT. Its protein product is CASTSLAGALDTQYF.